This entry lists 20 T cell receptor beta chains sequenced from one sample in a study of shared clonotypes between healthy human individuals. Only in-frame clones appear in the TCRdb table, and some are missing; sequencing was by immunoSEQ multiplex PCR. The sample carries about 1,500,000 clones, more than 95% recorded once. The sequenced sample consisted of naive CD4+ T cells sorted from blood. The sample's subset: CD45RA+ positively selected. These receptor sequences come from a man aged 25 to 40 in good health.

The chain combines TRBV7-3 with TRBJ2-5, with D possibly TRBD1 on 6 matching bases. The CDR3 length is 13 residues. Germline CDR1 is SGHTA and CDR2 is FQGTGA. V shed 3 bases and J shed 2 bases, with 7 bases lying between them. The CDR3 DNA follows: TGTGCCAGCAGCTTTGGACAGCAAGAGACCCAGTACTTC. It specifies CASSFGQQETQYF.

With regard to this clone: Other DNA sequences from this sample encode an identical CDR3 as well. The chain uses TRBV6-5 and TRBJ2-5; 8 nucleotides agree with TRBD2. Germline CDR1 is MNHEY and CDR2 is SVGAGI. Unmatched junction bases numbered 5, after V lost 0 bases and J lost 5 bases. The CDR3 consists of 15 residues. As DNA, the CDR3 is TGTGCCAGCAGTTACTCAGGACTAGCCGGGGAGACCCAGTACTTC. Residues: CASSYSGLAGETQYF.

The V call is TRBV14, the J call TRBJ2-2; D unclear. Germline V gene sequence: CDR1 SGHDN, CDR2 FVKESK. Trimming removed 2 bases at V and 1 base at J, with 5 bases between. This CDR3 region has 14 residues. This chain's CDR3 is CASSQYGNTGELFF. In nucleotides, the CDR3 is TGTGCCAGCAGCCAATACGGGAACACCGGGGAGCTGTTTTTT.

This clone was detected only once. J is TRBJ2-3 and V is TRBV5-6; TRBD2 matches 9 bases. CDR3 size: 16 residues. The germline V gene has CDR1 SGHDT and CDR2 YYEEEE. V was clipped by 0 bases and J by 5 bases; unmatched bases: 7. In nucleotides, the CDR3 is TGTGCCAGCAGCTTGGCCAGGCTAGCGGGGTTAGATACGCAGTATTTT. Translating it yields CASSLARLAGLDTQYF.

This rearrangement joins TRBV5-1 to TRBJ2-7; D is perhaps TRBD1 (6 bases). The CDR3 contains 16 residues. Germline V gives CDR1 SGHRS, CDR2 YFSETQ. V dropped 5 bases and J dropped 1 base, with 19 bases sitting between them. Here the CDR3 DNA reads TGCGCCAGCAGTCTTATTCCAGGGGTACATTCCTACGAGCAGTACTTC. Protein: CASSLIPGVHSYEQYF.

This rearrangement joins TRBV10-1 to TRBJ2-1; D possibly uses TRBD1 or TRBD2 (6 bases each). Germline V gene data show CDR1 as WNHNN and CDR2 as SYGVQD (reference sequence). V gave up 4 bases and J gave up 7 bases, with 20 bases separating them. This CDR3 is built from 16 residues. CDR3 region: CASSGTAGGVWNEQFF. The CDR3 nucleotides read TGCGCCAGCAGTGGGACAGCGGGTGGGGTTTGGAATGAGCAGTTCTTC.

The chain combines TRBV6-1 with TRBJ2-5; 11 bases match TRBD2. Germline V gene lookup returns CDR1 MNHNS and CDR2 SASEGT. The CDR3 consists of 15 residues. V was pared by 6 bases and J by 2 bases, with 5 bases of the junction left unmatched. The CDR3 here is CASRPVAGGQETQYF. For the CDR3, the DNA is TGTGCCAGCAGACCCGTAGCGGGAGGGCAAGAGACCCAGTACTTC.

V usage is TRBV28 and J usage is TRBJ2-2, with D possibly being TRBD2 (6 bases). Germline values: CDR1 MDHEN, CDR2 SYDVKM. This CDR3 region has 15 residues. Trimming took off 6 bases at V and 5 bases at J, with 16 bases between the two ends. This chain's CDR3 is CASSERRAFTGELFF. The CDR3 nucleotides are TGTGCCAGCAGCGAACGGAGGGCCTTTACCGGGGAGCTGTTTTTT.

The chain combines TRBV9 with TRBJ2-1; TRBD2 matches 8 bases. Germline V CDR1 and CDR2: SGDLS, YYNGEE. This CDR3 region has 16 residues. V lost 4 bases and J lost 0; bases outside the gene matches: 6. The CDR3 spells CASSIGLASSYNEQFF. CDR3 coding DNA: TGTGCCAGCAGCATCGGACTAGCTTCCTCCTACAATGAGCAGTTCTTC.

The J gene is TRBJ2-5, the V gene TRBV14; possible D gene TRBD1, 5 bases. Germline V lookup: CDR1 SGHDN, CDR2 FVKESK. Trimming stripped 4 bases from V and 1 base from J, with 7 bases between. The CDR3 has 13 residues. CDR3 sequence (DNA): TGTGCCAGCAGCCGACAGTTCCAAGAGACCCAGTACTTC. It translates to CASSRQFQETQYF.

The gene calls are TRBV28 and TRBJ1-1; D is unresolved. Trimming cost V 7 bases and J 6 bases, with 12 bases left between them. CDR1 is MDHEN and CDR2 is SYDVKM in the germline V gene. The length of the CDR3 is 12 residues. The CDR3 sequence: CASTSGLPEAFF. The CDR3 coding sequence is TGTGCCAGCACCTCTGGACTGCCTGAAGCTTTCTTT.

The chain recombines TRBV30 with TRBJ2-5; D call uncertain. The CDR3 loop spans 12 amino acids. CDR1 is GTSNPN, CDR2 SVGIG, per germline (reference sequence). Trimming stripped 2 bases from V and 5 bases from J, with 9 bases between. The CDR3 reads CAWSSPSETQYF. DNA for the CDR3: TGTGCCTGGAGTAGCCCGTCGGAGACCCAGTACTTC.

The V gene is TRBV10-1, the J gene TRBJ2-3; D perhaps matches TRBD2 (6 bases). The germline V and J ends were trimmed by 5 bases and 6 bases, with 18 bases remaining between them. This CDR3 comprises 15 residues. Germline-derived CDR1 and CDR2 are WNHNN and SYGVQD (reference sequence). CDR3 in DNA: TGCGCCAGCAGTCGACTTCAGGGTGGGAGGGATACGCAGTATTTT. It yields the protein CASSRLQGGRDTQYF.

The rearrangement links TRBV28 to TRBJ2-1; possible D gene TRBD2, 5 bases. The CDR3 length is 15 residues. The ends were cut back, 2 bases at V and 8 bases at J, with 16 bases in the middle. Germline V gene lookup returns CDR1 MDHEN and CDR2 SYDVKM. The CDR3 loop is CASSLPAAKSYEQFF. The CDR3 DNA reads TGTGCCAGCAGTTTACCAGCGGCCAAGTCCTATGAGCAGTTCTTC.

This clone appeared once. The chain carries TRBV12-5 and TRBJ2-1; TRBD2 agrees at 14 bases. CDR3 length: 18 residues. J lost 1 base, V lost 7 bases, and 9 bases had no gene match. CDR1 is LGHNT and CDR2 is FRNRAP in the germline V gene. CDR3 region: CASATGLAGVGSYNEQFF. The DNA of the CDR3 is TGTGCTAGTGCTACGGGACTAGCGGGAGTCGGGTCCTACAATGAGCAGTTCTTC.

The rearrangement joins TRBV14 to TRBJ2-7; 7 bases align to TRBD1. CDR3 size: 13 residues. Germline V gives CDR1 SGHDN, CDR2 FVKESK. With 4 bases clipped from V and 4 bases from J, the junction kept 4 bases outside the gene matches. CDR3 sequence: CASSRDRDYEQYF. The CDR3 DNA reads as TGTGCCAGCAGCCGGGACAGAGATTACGAGCAGTACTTC.

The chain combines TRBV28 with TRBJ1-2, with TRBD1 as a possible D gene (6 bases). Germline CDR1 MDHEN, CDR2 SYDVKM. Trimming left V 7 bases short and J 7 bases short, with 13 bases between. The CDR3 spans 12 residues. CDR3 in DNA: TGTGCCAGCATTTCAGGGGAGACTGGCTACACCTTC. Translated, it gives CASISGETGYTF.

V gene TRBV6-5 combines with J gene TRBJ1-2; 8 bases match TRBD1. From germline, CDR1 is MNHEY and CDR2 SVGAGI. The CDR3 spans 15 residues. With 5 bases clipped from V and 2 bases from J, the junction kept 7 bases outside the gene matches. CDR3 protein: CASSTRTGSNYGYTF. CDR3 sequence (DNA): TGTGCCAGCAGTACTCGGACAGGGTCAAACTATGGCTACACCTTC.

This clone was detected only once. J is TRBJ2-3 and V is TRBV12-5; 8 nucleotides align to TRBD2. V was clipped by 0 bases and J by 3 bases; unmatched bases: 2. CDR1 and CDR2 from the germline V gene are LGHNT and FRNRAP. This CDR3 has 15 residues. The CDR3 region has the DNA TGTGCTAGTGGTTTGGTTCTAGCGGGTACAGATACGCAGTATTTT. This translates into CASGLVLAGTDTQYF.

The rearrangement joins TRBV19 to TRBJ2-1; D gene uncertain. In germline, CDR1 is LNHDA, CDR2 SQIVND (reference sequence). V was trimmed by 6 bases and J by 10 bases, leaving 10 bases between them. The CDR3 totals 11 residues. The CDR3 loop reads CASRSTREQFF. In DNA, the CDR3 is TGTGCCAGTAGATCGACAAGGGAGCAGTTCTTC.